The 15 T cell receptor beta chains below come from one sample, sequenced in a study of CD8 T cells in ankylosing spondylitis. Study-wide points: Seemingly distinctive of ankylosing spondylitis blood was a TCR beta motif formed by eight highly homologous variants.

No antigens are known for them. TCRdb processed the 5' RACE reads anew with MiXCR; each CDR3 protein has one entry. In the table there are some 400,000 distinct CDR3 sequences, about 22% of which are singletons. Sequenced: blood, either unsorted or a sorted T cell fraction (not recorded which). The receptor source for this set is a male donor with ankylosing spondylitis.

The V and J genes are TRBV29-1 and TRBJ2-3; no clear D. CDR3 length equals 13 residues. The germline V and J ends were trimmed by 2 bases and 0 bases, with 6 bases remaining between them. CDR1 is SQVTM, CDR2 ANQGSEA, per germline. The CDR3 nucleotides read TGCAGCGTTGAATGGGCTAGCACAGATACGCAGTATTTT. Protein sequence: CSVEWASTDTQYF.

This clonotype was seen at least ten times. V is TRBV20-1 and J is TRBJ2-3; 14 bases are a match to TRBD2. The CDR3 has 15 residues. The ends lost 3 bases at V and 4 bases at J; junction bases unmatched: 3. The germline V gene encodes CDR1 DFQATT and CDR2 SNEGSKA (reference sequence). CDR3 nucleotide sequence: TGCAGTGCTAGGGGACTAGCGGGAGTATCAGATACGCAGTATTTT. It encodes CSARGLAGVSDTQYF.

In DNA, the CDR3 is TGCAGTGCTAGGACTAGCGGGAGTAAATGGTACAATGAGCAGTTCTTC. It yields the protein CSARTSGSKWYNEQFF. V usage is TRBV20-1 and J usage is TRBJ2-1, with TRBD2 matching over 12 bases. Trimming cost V 3 bases and J 4 bases; bases outside gene matches: 7. Germline V gives CDR1 DFQATT, CDR2 SNEGSKA (reference sequence). The CDR3 sequence is 16 residues long.

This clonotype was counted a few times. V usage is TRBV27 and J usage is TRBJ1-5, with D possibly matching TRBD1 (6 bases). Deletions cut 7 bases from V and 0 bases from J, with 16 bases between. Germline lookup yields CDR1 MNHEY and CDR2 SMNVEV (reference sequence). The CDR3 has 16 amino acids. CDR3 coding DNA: TGTGCCAGCAAGCCGGGACACTCCTTTAGCAATCAGCCCCAGCATTTT. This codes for CASKPGHSFSNQPQHF.

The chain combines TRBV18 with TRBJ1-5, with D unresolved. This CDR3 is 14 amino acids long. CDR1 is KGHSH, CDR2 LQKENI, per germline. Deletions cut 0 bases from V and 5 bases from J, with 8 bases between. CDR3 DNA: TGTGCCAGCTCACCACCGCCCCCCCATCAGCCCCAGCATTTT. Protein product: CASSPPPPHQPQHF.

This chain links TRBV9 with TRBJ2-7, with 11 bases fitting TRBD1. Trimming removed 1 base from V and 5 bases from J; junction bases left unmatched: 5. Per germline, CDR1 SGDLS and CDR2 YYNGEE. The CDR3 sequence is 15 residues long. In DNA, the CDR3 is TGTGCCAGCAGCGTAACCGGACAGGGGGCCAACGAGCAGTACTTC. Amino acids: CASSVTGQGANEQYF.

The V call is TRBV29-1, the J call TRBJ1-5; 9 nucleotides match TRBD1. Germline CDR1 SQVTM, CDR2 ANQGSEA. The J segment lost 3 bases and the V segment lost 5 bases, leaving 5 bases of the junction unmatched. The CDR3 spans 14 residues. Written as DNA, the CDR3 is TGCAGCGTTCGGACAGGGGTCAACAATCAGCCCCAGCATTTT. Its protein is CSVRTGVNNQPQHF. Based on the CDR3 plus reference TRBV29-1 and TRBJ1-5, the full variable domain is SAVISQKPSRDICQRGTSLTIQCQVDSQVTMMFWYRQQPGQSLTLIATANQGSEATYESGFVIDKFPISRPNLTFSTLTVSNMSPEDSSIYLCSVRTGVNNQPQHFGDGTRLSIL.

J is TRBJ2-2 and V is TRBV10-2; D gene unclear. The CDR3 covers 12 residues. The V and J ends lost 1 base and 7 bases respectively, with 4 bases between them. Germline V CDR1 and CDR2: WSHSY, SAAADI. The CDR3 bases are TGCGCCAGCAGTGAGTTTGTCGGGGAGCTGTTTTTT. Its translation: CASSEFVGELFF.

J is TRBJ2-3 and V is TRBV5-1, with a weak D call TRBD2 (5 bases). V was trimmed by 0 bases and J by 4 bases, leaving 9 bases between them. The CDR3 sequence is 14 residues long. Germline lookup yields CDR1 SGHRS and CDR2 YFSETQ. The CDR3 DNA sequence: TGCGCCAGCAGCTTGGAGGATAGCGCAGATACGCAGTATTTT. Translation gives CASSLEDSADTQYF. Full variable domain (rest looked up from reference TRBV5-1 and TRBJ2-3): KAGVTQTPRYLIKTRGQQVTLSCSPISGHRSVSWYQQTPGQGLQFLFEYFSETQRNKGNFPGRFSGRQFSNSRSEMNVSTLELGDSALYLCASSLEDSADTQYFGPGTRLTVL.

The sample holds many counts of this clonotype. Here the CDR3 DNA reads TGTGCCAGCAGTTCGTACGGCGAGCAGTACTTC. As protein: CASSSYGEQYF. The gene calls are TRBV12-3 or TRBV12-4 and TRBJ2-7; D not resolved. This CDR3 comprises 11 residues. Trimming shortened V by 4 bases and J by 6 bases, and 7 bases separated the two germline ends.

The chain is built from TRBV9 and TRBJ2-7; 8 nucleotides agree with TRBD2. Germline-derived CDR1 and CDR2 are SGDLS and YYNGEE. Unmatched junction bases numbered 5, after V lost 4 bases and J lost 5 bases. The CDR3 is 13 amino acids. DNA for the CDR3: TGTGCCAGCAGCCCGGGACTAGTCAACGAGCAGTACTTC. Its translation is CASSPGLVNEQYF.

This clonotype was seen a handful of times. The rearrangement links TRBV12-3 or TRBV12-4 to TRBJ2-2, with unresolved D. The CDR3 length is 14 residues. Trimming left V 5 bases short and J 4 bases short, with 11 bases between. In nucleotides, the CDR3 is TGTGCCAGCAGTCCCTCGAGGAGCACCGGGGAGCTGTTTTTT. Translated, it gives CASSPSRSTGELFF.

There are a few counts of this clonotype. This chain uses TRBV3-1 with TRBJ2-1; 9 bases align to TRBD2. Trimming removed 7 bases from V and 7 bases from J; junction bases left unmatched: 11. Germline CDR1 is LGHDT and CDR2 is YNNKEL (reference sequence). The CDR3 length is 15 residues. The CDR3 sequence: CASKFGLAGNNEQFF. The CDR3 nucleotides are TGTGCCAGCAAGTTCGGGCTAGCGGGAAATAATGAGCAGTTCTTC.

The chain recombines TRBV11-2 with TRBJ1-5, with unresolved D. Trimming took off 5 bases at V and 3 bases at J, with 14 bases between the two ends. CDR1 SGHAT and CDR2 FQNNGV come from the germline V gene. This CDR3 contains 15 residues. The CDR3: CASSEGPANNQPQHF. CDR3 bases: TGTGCCAGCAGCGAAGGGCCCGCGAACAATCAGCCCCAGCATTTT.

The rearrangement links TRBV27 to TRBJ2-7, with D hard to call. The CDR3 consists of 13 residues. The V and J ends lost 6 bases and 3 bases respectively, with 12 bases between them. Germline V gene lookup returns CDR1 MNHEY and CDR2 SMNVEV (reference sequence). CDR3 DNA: TGTGCCAGCAGGGGTAGACTCTACTACGAGCAGTACTTC. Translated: CASRGRLYYEQYF.